This TCR beta chain derives from a study of regulatory T cells in long-lasting Graves disease. Notes on the study in general: Persistent disease samples used TRBV28, TRBJ1-2 and TRBJ2-5 preferentially.

V shed 10 bases and J 10 bases; nucleotides not matched to a gene: 12. CDR3 length: 15 amino acids. Germline loops: CDR1 SNHLY, CDR2 FYNNEI. Time point meaning: newly diagnosed GD, antithyroid drugs for less than 3 months. There was RNA extracted from PBMCs, and the TCR library was made from it. The authors built TCR beta libraries using iRepertoire HTBI primers and Arm-PCR of CDR3 regions. One entry per CDR3 protein results from TCRdb running MiXCR on the multiplex PCR reads. Found here are 500,000 to 700,000 distinct CDR3 sequences, roughly 15% of them singletons; the top ten hold more than 15%. At least ten counts were recorded for this clonotype. Its antigen remains unknown. These same records also appear under a second study, on T cells in Graves' hyperthyroidism and ophthalmopathy.

V usage is TRBV2 and J usage is TRBJ1-6; TRBD1 matches 11 bases. This sequence was found in a woman aged 25 to 39 with Graves disease. Sequencing used peripheral blood mononuclear cells (PBMCs), obtained at new diagnosis, from a patient treated with antithyroid drugs. This CDR3 is CAKRDRGYAGSPLHF. In DNA form, the CDR3 reads TGTGCCAAAAGGGACAGGGGGTACGCTGGATCACCCCTCCACTTT. Filled out from reference TRBV2 and TRBJ1-6, the complete variable domain reads EPEVTQTPSHQVTQMGQEVILRCVPISNHLYFYWYRQILGQKVEFLVSFYNNEISEKSEIFDDQFSVERPDGSNFTLKIRSTKLEDSAMYFCAKRDRGYAGSPLHFGNGTRLTVT.